Listed here are 20 T cell receptor beta chains from one sample, sequenced in a study of blood T cells in healthy people across ages. A second about 7 to 11 cycle PCR used barcoded and J-beta primers. One entry per CDR3 protein, called by TCRdb with MiXCR from the 5' RACE reads. Here the sample spans about 570,000 distinct CDR3 sequences, 25% to 30% being singletons. Sequencing was done on a sample of blood. The receptors were sampled from a woman in her 70s in good health.

In its sample, this clonotype was seen a few times. In DNA form, the CDR3 reads TGTGCCAGCAGCTTCGACACCCCCGGGGAGCTGTTTTTT. Protein sequence: CASSFDTPGELFF. This rearrangement joins TRBV2 to TRBJ2-2; D gene unclear. Trimming shortened V by 6 bases and J by 6 bases, and 11 bases separated the two germline ends. This CDR3 has 13 residues. Looked up from germline, CDR1 is SNHLY and CDR2 is FYNNEI.

The chain has TRBV6-5 and TRBJ2-2; D could derive from TRBD1 or TRBD2 (5 bases each). The CDR3 is 15 residues long. The V gene's germline CDR1 is MNHEY and CDR2 SVGAGI. Deletions cut 7 bases from V and 2 bases from J, with 14 bases between. Here the CDR3 reads CASTPRGVNTGELFF. CDR3 in DNA: TGTGCCAGCACCCCTCGGGGCGTTAACACCGGGGAGCTGTTTTTT.

This clonotype showed up just a few times. This rearrangement joins TRBV7-2 to TRBJ1-2; 7 bases align to TRBD1. Trimming removed 5 bases from V and 2 bases from J; junction bases left unmatched: 8. CDR3 size: 15 residues. Germline CDR1 SGHTA, CDR2 FQGNSA. Written as DNA, the CDR3 is TGTGCCAGCAGCCTGTCGGGACAGAAAAACTATGGCTACACCTTC. As protein: CASSLSGQKNYGYTF.

This clonotype was detected a few times. The chain carries TRBV2 and TRBJ1-1; D call uncertain. The CDR3 contains 13 residues. Trimming cost V 6 bases and J 10 bases, with 18 bases left between them. Per germline, CDR1 SNHLY and CDR2 FYNNEI. The CDR3 is CASSSGGRPGAFF. DNA of the CDR3: TGTGCCAGCAGCTCGGGCGGCCGTCCTGGAGCTTTCTTT.

The chain joins TRBV24-1 to TRBJ2-1; D possibly corresponds to TRBD2 (5 bases). The CDR3 consists of 12 residues. The V end was cut by 9 bases, the J end by 0 bases, with 5 bases between. In germline, CDR1 is KGHDR, CDR2 SFDVKD. CDR3 sequence: CATGSSYNEQFF. The CDR3 nucleotides are TGTGCCACCGGGAGCTCCTACAATGAGCAGTTCTTC.

The chain uses TRBV28 and TRBJ2-4; D unclear. The V gene lost 6 bases and the J gene lost 0 bases, with 12 bases spanning the gap. The CDR3 spans 15 residues. Germline V CDR1 and CDR2: MDHEN, SYDVKM. The CDR3 loop is CASSFSTVAKNIQYF. CDR3 bases: TGTGCCAGCAGCTTTTCCACGGTAGCCAAAAACATTCAGTACTTC.

This clonotype was seen a handful of times. The CDR3 loop reads CASSPGQGRVYGELFF. The CDR3 coding sequence is TGTGCCAGCAGTCCCGGACAGGGAAGGGTTTACGGGGAGCTGTTTTTT. The gene calls are TRBV7-3 and TRBJ2-2, with TRBD1 matching over 8 bases. CDR3 length equals 16 residues. V was pared by 6 bases and J by 7 bases, with 13 bases of the junction left unmatched. Germline CDR1 is SGHTA and CDR2 is FQGTGA.

This clonotype was observed a handful of times. This chain uses TRBV20-1 with TRBJ2-5; 7 nucleotides line up with TRBD1. The CDR3 contains 14 residues. Trimming cost V 3 bases and J 2 bases; bases outside gene matches: 6. Germline V gene sequence: CDR1 DFQATT, CDR2 SNEGSKA (reference sequence). Here the CDR3 reads CSASVGQQQETQYF. For the CDR3, the DNA is TGCAGTGCTAGCGTGGGACAGCAACAAGAGACCCAGTACTTC.

The V call is TRBV7-2, the J call TRBJ2-7, with 11 nucleotides matching TRBD2. The germline CDR1 and CDR2 sequences are SGHTA and FQGNSA. The V segment lost 6 bases and the J segment 4 bases; nucleotides outside the gene matches: 8. This CDR3 is built from 15 residues. CDR3 DNA sequence: TGTGCCAGCAGACTTAATAGCGGGGGGGCTTACGAGCAGTACTTC. It translates to CASRLNSGGAYEQYF.

The genes are TRBV9 and TRBJ1-4; D remains unclear. The germline V gene encodes CDR1 SGDLS and CDR2 YYNGEE. The V end was cut by 0 bases, the J end by 0 bases, with 3 bases between. The CDR3 length is 14 residues. This CDR3 reads CASSVATTNEKLFF. The CDR3 region has the DNA TGTGCCAGCAGCGTAGCCACAACTAATGAAAAACTGTTTTTT. The variable domain in full, completed from reference TRBV9 and TRBJ1-4, reads DSGVTQTPKHLITATGQRVTLRCSPRSGDLSVYWYQQSLDQGLQFLIQYYNGEERAKGNILERFSAQQFPDLHSELNLSSLELGDSALYFCASSVATTNEKLFFGSGTQLSVL.

This clonotype was picked up a small number of times. The V call is TRBV6-2 or TRBV6-3, the J call TRBJ2-5, with D maybe TRBD2 (5 bases). This CDR3 is 15 amino acids long. Trimming took 6 bases from V and 3 from J, leaving 17 bases between them. Germline-derived CDR1 and CDR2 are MNHEY and SVGEGT. CDR3 loop: CASSRPRTAEETQYF. Here the CDR3 DNA reads TGTGCCAGCAGCCGCCCCCGGACTGCTGAAGAGACCCAGTACTTC.

This chain connects TRBV6-1 to TRBJ2-4, with TRBD2 as a possible D gene (6 bases). V lost 5 bases and J lost 0, with 11 bases in between. The CDR3 loop spans 15 amino acids. Germline-derived CDR1 and CDR2 are MNHNS and SASEGT. Written as DNA, the CDR3 is TGTGCCAGCAGTAACCGGGGGATAGCCAAAAACATTCAGTACTTC. This translates into CASSNRGIAKNIQYF.

The chain carries TRBV14 and TRBJ2-1; D unresolved. The CDR3 runs to 13 residues. Germline V gene lookup returns CDR1 SGHDN and CDR2 FVKESK. Trimming pared 0 bases from V and 12 bases from J, leaving 12 bases between. The CDR3 loop is CASSQEKAVGQFF. The DNA of the CDR3 is TGTGCCAGCAGCCAAGAAAAGGCGGTGGGGCAGTTCTTC.

This clonotype was observed a handful of times. This chain links TRBV20-1 with TRBJ1-4; TRBD1 matches at 8 bases. Germline V gene lookup returns CDR1 DFQATT and CDR2 SNEGSKA (reference sequence). The CDR3 spans 12 residues. The V gene end was trimmed by 5 bases and the J gene end by 8 bases; junction bases not matched to a gene: 4. In DNA, the CDR3 is TGCAGTGCTGGACAGGGAAGCGAAAAACTGTTTTTT. Residues: CSAGQGSEKLFF.

This clonotype was recorded only once. This chain connects TRBV15 to TRBJ2-1, with 13 bases identical to TRBD2. The J segment lost 5 bases and the V segment lost 6 bases, leaving 4 bases of the junction unmatched. CDR1 LNHNV and CDR2 YYDKDF come from the germline V gene (reference sequence). The CDR3 extends over 15 amino acids. The CDR3 region is CATRGLAGNHNEQFF. The DNA of the CDR3 is TGTGCCACCAGGGGACTAGCGGGGAACCACAATGAGCAGTTCTTC. The full variable domain, its missing parts supplied by reference TRBV15 and TRBJ2-1, is DAMVIQNPRYQVTQFGKPVTLSCSQTLNHNVMYWYQQKSSQAPKLLFHYYDKDFNNEADTPDNFQSRRPNTSFCFLDIRSPGLGDTAMYLCATRGLAGNHNEQFFGPGTRLTVL.

This rearrangement joins TRBV18 to TRBJ2-1, with D possibly matching TRBD2 (5 bases). Trimming left V 2 bases short and J 5 bases short, with 22 bases between. CDR1 is KGHSH and CDR2 is LQKENI in the germline V gene. The CDR3 is 18 residues long. The CDR3 protein is CASSPRPLAPKSDNEQFF. DNA of the CDR3: TGTGCCAGCTCACCAAGACCCCTAGCCCCCAAATCGGACAATGAGCAGTTCTTC. The complete variable domain, with remaining parts taken from reference TRBV18 and TRBJ2-1, reads NAGVMQNPRHLVRRRGQEARLRCSPMKGHSHVYWYRQLPEEGLKFMVYLQKENIIDESGMPKERFSAEFPKEGPSILRIQQVVRGDSAAYFCASSPRPLAPKSDNEQFFGPGTRLTVL.

This clonotype turned up a few times. This chain connects TRBV18 to TRBJ2-7, with 8 bases identical to TRBD2. With V trimmed by 3 bases and J by 2 bases, 9 bases remained unmatched. Germline values: CDR1 KGHSH, CDR2 LQKENI. CDR3 size: 16 residues. The CDR3 loop reads CASSPSPSGFTYEQYF. Written as DNA, the CDR3 is TGTGCCAGCTCACCTAGTCCTAGCGGGTTCACCTACGAGCAGTACTTC.

The V and J genes are TRBV6-5 and TRBJ2-6; 11 bases are shared with TRBD2. The V gene's germline CDR1 is MNHEY and CDR2 SVGAGI. Germline trimming cut 2 bases from V and 2 bases from J; bases unmatched to any gene: 8. There are 19 residues in the CDR3. CDR3 amino acids: CASSYQFSGGAPGANVLTF. The CDR3 region has the DNA TGTGCCAGCAGTTACCAATTTAGCGGGGGGGCTCCTGGGGCCAACGTCCTGACTTTC.

This clonotype was observed a handful of times. The V call is TRBV4-1, the J call TRBJ2-1; 12 bases are a match to TRBD1. The V gene end was trimmed by 4 bases and the J gene end by 5 bases; junction bases not matched to a gene: 6. Per the germline V gene, CDR1 is MGHRA and CDR2 is YSYEKL. This CDR3 region has 16 residues. CDR3 residues: CASSPGDRGQNNEQFF. The CDR3 DNA reads TGCGCCAGCAGCCCCGGGGACAGGGGGCAAAACAATGAGCAGTTCTTC.

The chain carries TRBV6-2 or TRBV6-3 and TRBJ1-5; D gene ambiguous. This CDR3 is built from 15 residues. In germline, CDR1 is MNHEY, CDR2 SVGEGT. The V end lost 6 bases, the J end lost 0 bases, and 12 bases lay between the germline ends. The DNA for the CDR3 is TGTGCCAGCAGCACCTGGTCTCTTAGCAATCAGCCCCAGCATTTT. Protein: CASSTWSLSNQPQHF.